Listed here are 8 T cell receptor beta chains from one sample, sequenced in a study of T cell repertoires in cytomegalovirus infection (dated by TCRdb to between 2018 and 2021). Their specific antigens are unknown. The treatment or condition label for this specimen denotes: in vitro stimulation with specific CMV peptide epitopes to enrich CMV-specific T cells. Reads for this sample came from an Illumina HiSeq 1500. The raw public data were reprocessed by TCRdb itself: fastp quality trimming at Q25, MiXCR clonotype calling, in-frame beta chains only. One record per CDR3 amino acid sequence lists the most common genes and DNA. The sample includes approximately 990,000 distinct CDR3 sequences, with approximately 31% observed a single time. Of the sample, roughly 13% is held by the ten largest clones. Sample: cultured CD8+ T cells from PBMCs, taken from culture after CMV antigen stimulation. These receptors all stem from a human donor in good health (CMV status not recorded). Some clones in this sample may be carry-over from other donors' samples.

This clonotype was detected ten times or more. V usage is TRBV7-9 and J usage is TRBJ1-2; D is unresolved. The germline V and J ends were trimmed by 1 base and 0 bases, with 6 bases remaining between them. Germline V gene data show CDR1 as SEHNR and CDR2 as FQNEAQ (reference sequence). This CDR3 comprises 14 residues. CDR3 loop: CASSLVETNYGYTF. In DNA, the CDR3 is TGTGCCAGCAGCTTAGTGGAAACTAACTATGGCTACACCTTC.

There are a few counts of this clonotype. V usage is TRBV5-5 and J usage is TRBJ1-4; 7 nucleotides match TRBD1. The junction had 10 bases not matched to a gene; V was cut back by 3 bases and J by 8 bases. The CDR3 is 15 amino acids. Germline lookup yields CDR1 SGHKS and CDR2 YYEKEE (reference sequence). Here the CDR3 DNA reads TGTGCCAGCAGCTCAGCACAGGGGCTTAGGGAAAAACTGTTTTTT. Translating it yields CASSSAQGLREKLFF.

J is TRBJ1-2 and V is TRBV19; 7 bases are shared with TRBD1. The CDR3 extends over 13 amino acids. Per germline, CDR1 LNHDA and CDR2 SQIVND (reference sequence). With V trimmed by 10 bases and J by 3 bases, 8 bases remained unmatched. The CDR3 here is CATQGGLDYGYTF. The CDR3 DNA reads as TGTGCCACCCAGGGGGGGCTGGACTATGGCTACACCTTC.

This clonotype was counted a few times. The CDR3 coding sequence is TGCGCCAGCAGCTTGGCCCTCCGAGTCGGGGAGGTCACAGATACGCAGTATTTT. Its protein is CASSLALRVGEVTDTQYF. The chain employs TRBV5-1 and TRBJ2-3; possibly TRBD2 for D (6 bases). CDR3 length: 18 amino acids. The V gene's germline CDR1 is SGHRS and CDR2 YFSETQ. V lost 0 bases and J lost 2, with 19 bases in between.

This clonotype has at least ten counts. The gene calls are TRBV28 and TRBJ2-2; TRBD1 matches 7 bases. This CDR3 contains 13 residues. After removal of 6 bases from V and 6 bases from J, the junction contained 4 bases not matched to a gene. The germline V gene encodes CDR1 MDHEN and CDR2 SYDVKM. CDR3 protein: CASSPGQAGELFF. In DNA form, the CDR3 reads TGTGCCAGCAGCCCCGGACAGGCCGGGGAGCTGTTTTTT.

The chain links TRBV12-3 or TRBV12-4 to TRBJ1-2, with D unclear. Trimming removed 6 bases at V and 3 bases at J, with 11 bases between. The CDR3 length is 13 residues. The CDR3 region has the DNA TGTGCCAGCAGCCGGACCGTATACTATGGCTACACCTTC. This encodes CASSRTVYYGYTF.

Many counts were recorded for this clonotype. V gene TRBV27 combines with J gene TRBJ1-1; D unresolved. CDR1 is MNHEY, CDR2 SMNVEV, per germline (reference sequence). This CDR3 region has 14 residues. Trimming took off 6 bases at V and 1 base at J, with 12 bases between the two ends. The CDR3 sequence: CASSLGRGNTEAFF. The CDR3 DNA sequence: TGTGCCAGCAGCTTAGGAAGAGGGAACACTGAAGCTTTCTTT.

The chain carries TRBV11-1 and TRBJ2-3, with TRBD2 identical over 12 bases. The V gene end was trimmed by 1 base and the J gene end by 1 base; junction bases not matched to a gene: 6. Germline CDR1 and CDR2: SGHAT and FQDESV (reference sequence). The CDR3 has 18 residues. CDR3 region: CASSLGLAGASGTDTQYF. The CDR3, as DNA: TGTGCCAGCAGCTTAGGACTAGCGGGGGCCTCCGGCACAGATACGCAGTATTTT.